Detailed here is one T cell receptor (beta chain). Its antigen is unknown. No much larger clone exists at a distance of one base, and base qualities are not known. This entry is derived from a study of shared clonotypes between healthy human individuals (dated by TCRdb to the early 2020s). A note on the overall study: Two women and a few men aged 18 to 49 years were included in the cohort. Per donor, three plates each were used for CD4 naive and CD4 memory, two for CD8 naive, and one for CD8 memory. Libraries were prepared and TCR repertoires were sequenced by different laboratories using diverse techniques, in order to increase sequencing depth and limit assay-specific biases. Between about 0.94 and 8.9 billion PBMCs per donor were obtained by leukapheresis. Blood TCR repertoires of a handful of healthy adults were deeply sequenced to estimate repertoire size and the extent of clonotype sharing between individuals.

Using the deep immunoSEQ assay, multiplex PCR amplified TCR CDR3 regions from genomic DNA. Extracted genomic DNA from each cell subset was spread evenly across all wells of several immunoSEQ 96-well plates, with each plate serving as a replicate. For sorted subsets, each replicate PCR was loaded with around 200 ng genomic DNA, equivalent to about 33,000 T cell genomes. Purified libraries were measured with a Qubit 3.0 fluorometer, size-checked on a Bioanalyzer 2100, and measured again with the KAPA Library Quantification kit. Every immunoSEQ 96-well plate was sequenced on a dedicated single-read 150-cycle Illumina NextSeq 550 flow cell. For the original study's pipeline: Because the immunoSEQ output included only junctional sequences and no quality scores, the filtering could not be the same as the filtering used for full-length reads. To assign V/J genes and CDR3, sequences were annotated against IMGT germline references using PyIR, a Python wrapper for IgBLAST v1.9. Any read was removed if the V/J assignment was weak (E-value above 1e-6), the CDR3 was missing, or the read contained stop codons, out-of-frame junctions, or ambiguous translated residues. V3J clonotypes were defined as sequences sharing an identical inferred V gene, J gene, and CDR3 amino acid sequence. Percentage overlap between repertoires was computed as shared unique clonotypes divided by the size of the smaller repertoire. Three approaches were used to assess repertoire richness: RTK rarefaction, the Chao1 estimator, and Recon v2.1 estimates of unobserved clonotypes. For all TCRbeta clonotypes obtained by the gDNA method from a handful of donors, generation probabilities were computed with OLGA. The table comes from immuneACCESS by way of TCRdb, which keeps in-frame sequences with V and J called. Part of the clones is missing from these tables; in studies checked, under half for an unresolved V gene and the rest for unknown reasons. The D gene and trimming were derived from the DNA, and the V and J assignments and clone size from that table. The sample records millions of clones, more than 90% of which are singletons. The leading ten clones occupy around 0.14% of the sample.

Donors were healthy HIV-negative adults with no recently reported acute infections or vaccinations. Every donor was a Caucasian adult living in Nashville, Tennessee, USA. CD4+ T cells were enriched by magnetic negative selection, after which naive cells were positively selected on CD45RA and the negative fraction was taken as the memory subset. Blood was obtained by leukapheresis, after which PBMCs were separated by Ficoll-Histopaque density gradient centrifugation and cryopreserved in liquid nitrogen vapor phase. Analytical flow cytometry was used to check the purity and quantity of each magnetically sorted T cell population. Genomic DNA was isolated from each sorted fraction and quantified by UV absorbance on a Nanodrop 2000c. On the study overall, not on this receptor specifically: The genetic and exposure-history diversity represented was limited by the small number of donors. Even with the large sequencing depth, rarefaction of the sorted-subset datasets indicated that sequencing was incomplete. Roughly 5.2% of naive CD4, roughly 3.6% of naive CD8, 2.3% of memory CD4, and about 0.4% of memory CD8 clonotypes were shared across a few donors. Sampling was limited to blood, and TCR repertoires in tissue likely differ from TCR repertoires in blood. Compared with non-shared clonotypes, clonotypes shared by all four sorted-subset donors had higher generation probabilities. Based on pairwise subsampling, the degree of clonotype sharing among donors was expected to be affected by sequencing depth. Larger estimated clonotype richness was generally found for naive subsets than for memory subsets.

The CDR3, from cysteine to phenylalanine, totals 15 residues. CDR3 DNA only is kept here, 45 bases in frame from base 1. V is pared back by 1 base and J by 9 bases, with 16 bases lying between the germline termini. As encoded in the germline V gene, CDR1 is SGHVS while CDR2 is FQNEAQ. Sequencing input: naive CD4+ T cells sorted from blood. The cell subset or site label corresponds to: CD45RA+ positively selected. The receptor comes from a young man in good health. The receptor chain draws on TRBV7-8 and TRBJ2-1, with the D call perhaps TRBD1 or TRBD2, each one matching 6 bases. The sequence in DNA is TGTGCCAGCAGCTTAGAGGGGGTTGGGGGAGGTGAGCAGTTCTTC. It translates to CASSLEGVGGGEQFF.